The T cell receptor beta chain described here comes from a study of blood T cell repertoires in COVID-19. Original processing methods: Cell counts per sample came from amplifying reference gene primers. Profiled with immunoSEQ multiplex PCR; TCRdb holds only in-frame clones, not every one. The V and J calls and clone size were taken over from that table, and D and trimming were inferred from the DNA. Of approximately 68,000 clones in the sample, roughly 88% were seen once. The sample holds a few counts of this clone. The source is a man in his sixties or seventies with active or convalescent COVID-19. The specimen sequenced was peripheral blood.

The chain's CDR3 is CASKPTGSPQEKLFF. The CDR3 DNA reads as TGTGCCAGCAAACCTACAGGAAGCCCCCAGGAAAAACTGTTTTTT. The rearrangement uses TRBV27 and TRBJ1-4, with D tentatively TRBD1 (5 bases). Per germline, CDR1 MNHEY and CDR2 SMNVEV (reference sequence). Trimming removed 7 bases from V and 8 bases from J, with 20 bases in between. This CDR3 has 15 amino acids.